Detailed here is one TCR beta chain. The antigen remains unidentified. CDR1 is SGHTA, CDR2 FQGNSA, per germline. The CDR3 sequence is 13 residues long. Between the trimmed V and J ends, which lost 1 base and 4 bases, there was a span of 7 bases. These data originate in a study of cytomegalovirus exposure and HLA in healthy donors. Study-wide results and caveats: In a later analysis, across HLA loci, associated TCR counts were highest for DRB1, lowest for HLA-C. Within a later analysis, the majority of CMV-associated TCR beta chains appeared HLA-restricted. Immune exposure information available was restricted to CMV serostatus.

PCR used 60 Vbeta primers and 13 Jbeta primers. Generated by immunoSEQ multiplex PCR, the TCRdb table keeps only in-frame clones and is missing some. The sample holds about 140,000 clones, around four fifths seen once. Sequences were obtained from PBMCs. The TCR comes from a boy aged 2 to 10 in good health and CMV-seronegative. V usage is TRBV7-2 and J usage is TRBJ1-2, with no clear D. CDR3 nucleotides: TGTGCCAGCAGCTTAGAGCGGCCCTATGGCTACACCTTC. Translated, it gives CASSLERPYGYTF.